The clone carrying this T cell receptor beta chain was counted only a few times. This record belongs to a study of cytomegalovirus exposure and HLA in healthy donors. It was with 60 Vbeta and 13 Jbeta primers that the PCR ran. TCRdb keeps only in-frame clones here, not all; method: immunoSEQ multiplex PCR. The table records some 160,000 clones, around 80% of them present only once. Germline trimming cut 1 base from V and 4 bases from J; bases unmatched to any gene: 5. This CDR3 region has 15 residues. The germline V gene has CDR1 SGHNT and CDR2 YYREEE (reference sequence). The sequenced sample was PBMCs. The source is a male donor in good health and CMV-seronegative. The chain carries TRBV5-4 and TRBJ1-3; 7 positions match TRBD1. The CDR3 region has the DNA TGTGCCAGCAGCTTGCAGGGGGTAGGGGGAAACACCATATATTTT. Translating it yields CASSLQGVGGNTIYF. Looking up the rest from reference TRBV5-4 and TRBJ1-3 gives the full variable domain: ETGVTQSPTHLIKTRGQQVTLRCSSQSGHNTVSWYQQALGQGPQFIFQYYREEENGRGNFPPRFSGLQFPNYSSELNVNALELDDSALYLCASSLQGVGGNTIYFGEGSWLTVV.